The 3 T cell receptor beta chains given below trace back to one sample, sequenced in a study of OX40 agonist ivuxolimab in advanced cancers. Clones were read by immunoSEQ multiplex PCR, and TCRdb kept only the in-frame ones, dropping some. Counted here are about 45,000 clones, 75% to 90% occurring once; the ten biggest clones make up 0.38%. This specimen was CD4+ or CD8+ T cells sorted from blood, taken in a trial of the OX40 agonist ivuxolimab. Receptor source: an adult with an advanced solid tumor such as melanoma, head and neck, liver or kidney cancer.

This chain connects TRBV19 to TRBJ1-4; the match to TRBD1 covers 7 bases. Looked up from germline, CDR1 is LNHDA and CDR2 is SQIVND (reference sequence). The CDR3 runs 16 residues. Trimming took 4 bases from V and 4 from J; bases not matched to a gene: 9. As DNA, the CDR3 is TGTGCCAGTAGTACCTACCCCGGGACAGTTAATGAAAAACTGTTTTTT. This sequence encodes CASSTYPGTVNEKLFF.

The sample holds a few counts of this clone. V and J are TRBV19 and TRBJ1-5; D ambiguous. The CDR3 sequence is 12 residues long. V was cut by 2 bases and J by 5 bases, with 4 bases left in between. Germline V gene sequence: CDR1 LNHDA, CDR2 SQIVND (reference sequence). The CDR3 bases are TGTGCCAGTAGTATAAGCTATCAGCCCCAGCATTTT. Amino acids: CASSISYQPQHF.

V and J are TRBV6-1 and TRBJ2-7, with 10 bases identical to TRBD1. Trimming at V came to 7 bases and at J to 6 bases, leaving 6 bases not matched to a gene. The CDR3 is made up of 13 amino acids. The V gene's germline CDR1 is MNHNS and CDR2 SASEGT. The CDR3 spells CASTWTGGREQYF. CDR3 DNA sequence: TGTGCCAGCACCTGGACAGGGGGGCGCGAGCAGTACTTC.